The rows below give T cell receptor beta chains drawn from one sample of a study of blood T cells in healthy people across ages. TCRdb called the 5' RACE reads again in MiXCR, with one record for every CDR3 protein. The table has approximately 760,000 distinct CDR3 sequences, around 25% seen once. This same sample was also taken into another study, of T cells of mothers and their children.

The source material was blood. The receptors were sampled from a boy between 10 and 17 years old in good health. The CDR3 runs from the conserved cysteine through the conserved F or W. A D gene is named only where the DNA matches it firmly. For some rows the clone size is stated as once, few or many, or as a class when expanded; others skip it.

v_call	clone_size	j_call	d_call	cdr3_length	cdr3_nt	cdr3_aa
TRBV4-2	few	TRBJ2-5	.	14	TGTGCCAGCAGCCAAGACTTCAGTGGAGAGACCCAGTGCTTC	CASSQDFSGETQCF
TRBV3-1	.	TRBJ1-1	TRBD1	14	TGTGCCAGCAGCCATGGACAGGAGGACACTGAAGCTTTCTTT	CASSHGQEDTEAFF
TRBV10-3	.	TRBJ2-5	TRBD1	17	TGTGCCATCAGCCCAGACAGGATACGACAGGGACAAGAGACCCAGTACTTC	CAISPDRIRQGQETQYF
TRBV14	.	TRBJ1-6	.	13	TGTGCCAGCAGCCAGATGCAAGGAACACCCCTCCACTTT	CASSQMQGTPLHF
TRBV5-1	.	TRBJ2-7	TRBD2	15	TGCGCCAGCGGCTACGGGACTAGCGGGGCTCCGGGGCAGTACTTC	CASGYGTSGAPGQYF
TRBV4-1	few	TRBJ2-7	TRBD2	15	TGCGCCAGCAGCGCCTCTAGCGGGAGGGGTTACGAGCAGTACTTC	CASSASSGRGYEQYF
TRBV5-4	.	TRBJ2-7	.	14	TGTGCCAGCAGCACTTCTACCTCCCTCCACGAGCAGTACTTC	CASSTSTSLHEQYF
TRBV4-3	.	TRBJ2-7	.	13	TGCGCCAGCAGCCAGCAGAGGGGCTACGAGCAGTACTTC	CASSQQRGYEQYF
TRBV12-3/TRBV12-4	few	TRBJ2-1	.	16	TGTGCCAGCAGCCACTTAGGGGAGGTCGGGGACAATGAGCAGTTCTTC	CASSHLGEVGDNEQFF
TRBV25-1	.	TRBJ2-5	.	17	TGTGCCAGCAGTCCTGCCCTGGGGAGCGGAATAAAAGAGACCCAGTACTTC	CASSPALGSGIKETQYF
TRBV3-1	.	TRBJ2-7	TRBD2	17	TGTGCCAGCAGCCTATATTTCACGTGGACTAGCGGCTACGAGCAGTACTTC	CASSLYFTWTSGYEQYF
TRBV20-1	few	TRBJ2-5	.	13	TGCAGTGCTATCGTGGGAGGTCAAGAGACCCAGTACTTC	CSAIVGGQETQYF
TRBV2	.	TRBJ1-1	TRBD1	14	TGTGCCAGCAAACAGGGGGCGGTGAACACTGAAGCTTTCTTT	CASKQGAVNTEAFF
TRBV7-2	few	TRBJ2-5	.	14	TGTGCCAGCAGCATAGACGGCGGCCAAGAGACCCAGTACTTC	CASSIDGGQETQYF
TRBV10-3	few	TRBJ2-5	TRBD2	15	TGTGCCATCAGTGAGCCGGGACTAGCGAAAGAGACCCAGTACTTC	CAISEPGLAKETQYF
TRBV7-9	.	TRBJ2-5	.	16	TGTGCCAGCAGCTTAGCGCTAATGGGCTTAACAGAGACCCAGTACTTC	CASSLALMGLTETQYF
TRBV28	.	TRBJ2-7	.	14	TGTGCCAGCAGAGGTAAGGGATCTCACTACGAGCAGTACTTC	CASRGKGSHYEQYF
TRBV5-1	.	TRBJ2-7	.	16	TGCGCCAGCAGCACCTTCCCCGGGACACACACCTACGAGCAGTACTTC	CASSTFPGTHTYEQYF
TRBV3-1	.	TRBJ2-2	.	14	TGTGCCAGCAGCCAAGTGGAAAGCACCGGGGAGCTGTTTTTT	CASSQVESTGELFF
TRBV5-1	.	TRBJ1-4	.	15	TGCGCCAGCAGCTCGCGGGGAGGAGCGACCGAAAAACTGTTTTTT	CASSSRGGATEKLFF
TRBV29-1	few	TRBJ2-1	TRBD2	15	TGCAGCGTTCTGGGGCTAGCGGGACCATACAATGAGCAGTTCTTC	CSVLGLAGPYNEQFF
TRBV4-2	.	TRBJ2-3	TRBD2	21	TGTGCCAGCAGCCAAGATCTCCTTGGGCCCGATAGCGGGGGAGGTACAGATACGCAGTATTTT	CASSQDLLGPDSGGGTDTQYF
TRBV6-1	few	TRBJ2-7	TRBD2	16	TGTGCCAGCGAGGGACTAGCGGGAGGGCTCGCCTACGAGCAGTACTTC	CASEGLAGGLAYEQYF
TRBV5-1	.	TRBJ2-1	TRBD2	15	TGCGCCAGCAGCTTGGATCTAGCGGGGGGCCGCGAGCAGTTCTTC	CASSLDLAGGREQFF
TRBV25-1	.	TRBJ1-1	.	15	TGTGCCAGCAGTGAATCAGGGGCAGGGCACACTGAAGCTTTCTTT	CASSESGAGHTEAFF
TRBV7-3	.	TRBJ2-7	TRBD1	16	TGTGCCAGCAGCTTAACGAAAACAGGGGGAGATCTCGAGCAGTACTTC	CASSLTKTGGDLEQYF
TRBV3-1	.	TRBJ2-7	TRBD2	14	TGTGCCAGCAGCCCGGGAGCGGGAGCATACGAGCAGTACTTC	CASSPGAGAYEQYF
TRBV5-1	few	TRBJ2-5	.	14	TGCGCCAGCAGCTTGGGCCTAGTTGAAAAGACCCAGTACTTC	CASSLGLVEKTQYF
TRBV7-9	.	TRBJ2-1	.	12	TGTGCCAGCAGCTTAGAGGACATTCGGCAGTTCTTC	CASSLEDIRQFF
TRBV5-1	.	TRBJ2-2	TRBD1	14	TGCGCCAGCACACGGACAGGGGGAACCGGGGAGCTGTTTTTT	CASTRTGGTGELFF
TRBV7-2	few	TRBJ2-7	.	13	TGTGCCAGCAGCTTAGGGACACAATACGAGCAGTACTTC	CASSLGTQYEQYF
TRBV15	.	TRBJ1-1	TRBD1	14	TGTGCCACCAGCCTAAACAGGGGCGTGCCCGAAGCTTTCTTT	CATSLNRGVPEAFF
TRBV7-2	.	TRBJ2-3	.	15	TGTGCCAGCAGCTTACGGGGTGGGGCGGGAGATACGCAGTATTTT	CASSLRGGAGDTQYF
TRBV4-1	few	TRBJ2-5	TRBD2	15	TGCGCCAGCAGCCAAGCTCTAGCGGGACTCGAGACCCAGTACTTC	CASSQALAGLETQYF
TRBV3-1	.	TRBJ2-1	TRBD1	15	TGTGCCAGCAGCCTTCGACAGGGGGCGTCCAATGAGCAGTTCTTC	CASSLRQGASNEQFF
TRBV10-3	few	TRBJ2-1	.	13	TGTGCCATCAGGATCGACGCCTACAATGAGCAGTTCTTC	CAIRIDAYNEQFF
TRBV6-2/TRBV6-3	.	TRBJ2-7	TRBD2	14	TGTGCCACCTCTAGCGGGCTGAGCTCCTACGAGCAGTACTTC	CATSSGLSSYEQYF
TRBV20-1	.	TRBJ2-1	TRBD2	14	TGCAGTGCGGTCCTAGCGGGAGGGAACAATGAGCAGTTCTTC	CSAVLAGGNNEQFF
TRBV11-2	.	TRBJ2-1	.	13	TGTGCCAGCAGCTTAGATCCCTGGTCTGAGCAGTTCTTC	CASSLDPWSEQFF
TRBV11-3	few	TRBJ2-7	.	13	TGTGCCAGCAGCTTAGTCCTAGCCTACGAGCAGTACTTC	CASSLVLAYEQYF
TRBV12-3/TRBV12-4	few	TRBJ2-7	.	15	TGTGCCAGCAGTTTAGGTGCAATAGTAAGCTACGAGCAGTACTTC	CASSLGAIVSYEQYF
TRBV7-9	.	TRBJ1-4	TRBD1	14	TGTGCCAGCAGCTTAGCCTCCGGGACAGGAGTAATGTTTTTT	CASSLASGTGVMFF
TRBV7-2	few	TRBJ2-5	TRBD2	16	TGTGCCAGCAGCCCGGGACTAGCGGGAGTGGGAGAGACCCAGTACTTC	CASSPGLAGVGETQYF
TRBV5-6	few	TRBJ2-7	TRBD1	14	TGTGCCAGCAGCCCGATGACAGGGAACTACGAGCAGTACTTC	CASSPMTGNYEQYF
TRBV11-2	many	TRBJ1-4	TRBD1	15	TGTGCCAGCAGCCCCAGGGACAGGGTGCACGAAAAACTGTTTTTT	CASSPRDRVHEKLFF
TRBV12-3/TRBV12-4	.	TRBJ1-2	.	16	TGTGCCAGCAGCGGGAACCCTAACAGGGTCAACTATGGCTACACCTTC	CASSGNPNRVNYGYTF
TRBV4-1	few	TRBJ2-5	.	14	TGCGCCAGCAGCCATCCACAGGGAGGGGAGACCCAGTACTTC	CASSHPQGGETQYF
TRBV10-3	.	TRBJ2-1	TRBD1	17	TGTGCCATCAGTGAGTCGTTGGGACAGGGGGGCTACAATGAGCAGTTCTTC	CAISESLGQGGYNEQFF
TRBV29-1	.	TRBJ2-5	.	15	TGCAGCGTTGAATTAGGGGGGTTAGCGGGAGAGACCCAGTACTTC	CSVELGGLAGETQYF
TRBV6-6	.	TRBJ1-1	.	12	TGTGCCAGCAGAGAAATGAACACTGAAGCTTTCTTT	CASREMNTEAFF
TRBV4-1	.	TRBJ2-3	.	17	TGCGCCAGCAGCCAAGTGGGCCGGGAGAAGGGTGCAGATACGCAGTATTTT	CASSQVGREKGADTQYF
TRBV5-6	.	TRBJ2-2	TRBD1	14	TGTGCCAGCAGGCTACAGGGGGCGTCCGGGGAGCTGTTTTTT	CASRLQGASGELFF
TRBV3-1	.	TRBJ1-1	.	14	TGTGCCAGCAGCCCACAGGGATTCCTCACTGAAGCTTTCTTT	CASSPQGFLTEAFF
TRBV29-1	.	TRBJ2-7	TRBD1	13	TGCAGGCGTACAGGGGAAGGATCCCACGAGCAGTACTTC	CRRTGEGSHEQYF
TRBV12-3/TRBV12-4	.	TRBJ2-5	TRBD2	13	TGTGCCAGCAGCTGGCGGGGGTCCGAGACCCAGTACTTC	CASSWRGSETQYF
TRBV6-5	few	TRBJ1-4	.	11	TGTGCCAGCAGTACCGGGCTAGAACTGTTTTTT	CASSTGLELFF
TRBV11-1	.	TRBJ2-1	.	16	TGTGCCAGCAGCTCCTTGGGGGAAAGCTCCTACAATGAGCAGTTCTTC	CASSSLGESSYNEQFF